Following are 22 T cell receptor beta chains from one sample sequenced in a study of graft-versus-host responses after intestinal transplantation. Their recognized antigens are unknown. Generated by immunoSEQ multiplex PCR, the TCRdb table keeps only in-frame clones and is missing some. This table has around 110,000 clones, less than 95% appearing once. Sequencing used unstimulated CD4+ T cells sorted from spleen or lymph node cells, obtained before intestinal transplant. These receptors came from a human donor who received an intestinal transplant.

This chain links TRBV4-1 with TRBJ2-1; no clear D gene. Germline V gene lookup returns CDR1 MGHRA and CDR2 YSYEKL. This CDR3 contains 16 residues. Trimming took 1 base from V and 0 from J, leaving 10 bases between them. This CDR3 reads CASSQVRPSSYNEQFF. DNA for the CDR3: TGCGCCAGCAGCCAAGTTAGACCTAGCTCCTACAATGAGCAGTTCTTC.

The CDR3 is CASSLSGTGLNQPQHF. The CDR3 DNA sequence: TGTGCCAGCAGCTTGTCCGGGACAGGGCTCAATCAGCCCCAGCATTTT. The chain uses TRBV7-8 and TRBJ1-5; TRBD1 agrees at 9 bases. In germline, CDR1 is SGHVS, CDR2 FQNEAQ. Trimming at V came to 3 bases and at J to 3 bases, leaving 6 bases not matched to a gene. The length of the CDR3 is 16 residues.

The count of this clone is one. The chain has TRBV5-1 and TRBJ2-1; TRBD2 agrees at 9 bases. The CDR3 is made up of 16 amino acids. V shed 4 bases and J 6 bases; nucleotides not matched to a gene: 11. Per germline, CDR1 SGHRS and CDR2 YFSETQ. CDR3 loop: CASSLPLSAGGNEQFF. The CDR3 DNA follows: TGCGCCAGCAGCCTACCCTTGTCAGCGGGAGGCAATGAGCAGTTCTTC.

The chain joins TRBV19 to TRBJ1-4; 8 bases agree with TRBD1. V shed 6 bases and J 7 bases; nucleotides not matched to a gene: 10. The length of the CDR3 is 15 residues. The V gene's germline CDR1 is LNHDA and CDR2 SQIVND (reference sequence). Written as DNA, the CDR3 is TGTGCCAGTAGCCGCCCCGGGACAGGATTTGAAAAACTGTTTTTT. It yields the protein CASSRPGTGFEKLFF.

Written as DNA, the CDR3 is TGTGCCAGCAGCTTCTGGAGGGGTAGTAACTATGGCTACACCTTC. Its translation: CASSFWRGSNYGYTF. The chain employs TRBV7-2 and TRBJ1-2; possible D gene TRBD1, 5 bases. The germline V gene encodes CDR1 SGHTA and CDR2 FQGNSA. This CDR3 spans 15 amino acids. V lost 3 bases, J lost 1 base, and 12 bases lay in between.

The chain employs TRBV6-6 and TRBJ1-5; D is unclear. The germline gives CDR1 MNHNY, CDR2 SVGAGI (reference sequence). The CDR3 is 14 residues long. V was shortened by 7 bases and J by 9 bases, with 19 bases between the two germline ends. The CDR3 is CASTSTTGSGPQHF. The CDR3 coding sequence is TGTGCCAGCACCTCTACGACGGGGTCAGGGCCCCAGCATTTT.

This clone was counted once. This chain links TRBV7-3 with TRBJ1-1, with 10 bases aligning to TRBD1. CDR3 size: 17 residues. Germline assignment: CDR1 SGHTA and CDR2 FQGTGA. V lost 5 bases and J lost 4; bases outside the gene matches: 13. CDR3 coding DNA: TGTGCCAGCAGCCGATCCGGGACAGGGGTGGGTCGCACTGAAGCTTTCTTT. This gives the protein CASSRSGTGVGRTEAFF.

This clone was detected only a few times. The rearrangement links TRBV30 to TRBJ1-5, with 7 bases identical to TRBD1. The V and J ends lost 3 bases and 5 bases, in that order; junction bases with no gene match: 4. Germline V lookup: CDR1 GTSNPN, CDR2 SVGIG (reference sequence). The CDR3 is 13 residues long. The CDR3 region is CAWRGQGDQPQHF. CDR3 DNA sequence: TGTGCCTGGAGAGGGCAGGGGGATCAGCCCCAGCATTTT.

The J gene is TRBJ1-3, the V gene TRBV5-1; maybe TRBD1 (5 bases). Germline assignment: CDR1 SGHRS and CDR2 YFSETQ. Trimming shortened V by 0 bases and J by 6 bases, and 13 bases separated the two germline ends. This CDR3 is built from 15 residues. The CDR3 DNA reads TGCGCCAGCAGCTTGGTCGGGGGGTCGGAAAACACCATATATTTT. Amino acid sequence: CASSLVGGSENTIYF.

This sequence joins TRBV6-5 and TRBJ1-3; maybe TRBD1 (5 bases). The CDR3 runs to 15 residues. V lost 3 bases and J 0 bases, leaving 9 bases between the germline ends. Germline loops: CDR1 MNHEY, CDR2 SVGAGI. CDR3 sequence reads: CASSYDRNSGNTIYF. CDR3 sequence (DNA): TGTGCCAGCAGTTATGACAGAAACTCTGGAAACACCATATATTTT.

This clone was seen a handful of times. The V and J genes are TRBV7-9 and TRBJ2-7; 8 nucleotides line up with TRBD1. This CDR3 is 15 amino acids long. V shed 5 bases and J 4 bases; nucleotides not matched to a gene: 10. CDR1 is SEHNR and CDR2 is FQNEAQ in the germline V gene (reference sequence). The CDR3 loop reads CASSLQGQGSYEQYF. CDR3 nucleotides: TGTGCCAGCAGCCTCCAAGGACAGGGTTCGTACGAGCAGTACTTC.

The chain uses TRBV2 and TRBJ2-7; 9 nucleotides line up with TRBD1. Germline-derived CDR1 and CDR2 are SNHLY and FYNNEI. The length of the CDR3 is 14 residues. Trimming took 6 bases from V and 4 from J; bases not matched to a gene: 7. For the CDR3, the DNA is TGTGCCAGCAGGGGACAGGGACTGGTATACGAGCAGTACTTC. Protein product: CASRGQGLVYEQYF.

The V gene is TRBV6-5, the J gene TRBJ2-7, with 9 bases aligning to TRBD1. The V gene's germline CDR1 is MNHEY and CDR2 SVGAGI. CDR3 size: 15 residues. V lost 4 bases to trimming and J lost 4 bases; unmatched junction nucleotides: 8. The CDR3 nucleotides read TGTGCCAGCAGTTTGGACAGGGGAGTCGGTTACGAGCAGTACTTC. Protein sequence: CASSLDRGVGYEQYF.

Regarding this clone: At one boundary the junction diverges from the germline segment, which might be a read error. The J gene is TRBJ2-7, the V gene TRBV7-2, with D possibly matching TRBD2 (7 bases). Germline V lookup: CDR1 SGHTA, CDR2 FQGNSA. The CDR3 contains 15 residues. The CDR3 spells CASSLGGTLSSEQYF. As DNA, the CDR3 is TGTGCCAGCAGCTTGGGAGGGACACTTTCCTCCGAGCAGTACTTC.

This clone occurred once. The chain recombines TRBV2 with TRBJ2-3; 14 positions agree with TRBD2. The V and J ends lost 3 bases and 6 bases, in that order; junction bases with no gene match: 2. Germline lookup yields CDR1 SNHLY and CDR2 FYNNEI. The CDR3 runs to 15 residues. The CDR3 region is CASSDRTSGRDTQYF. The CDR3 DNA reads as TGTGCCAGCAGTGACCGGACTAGCGGGAGGGATACGCAGTATTTT.

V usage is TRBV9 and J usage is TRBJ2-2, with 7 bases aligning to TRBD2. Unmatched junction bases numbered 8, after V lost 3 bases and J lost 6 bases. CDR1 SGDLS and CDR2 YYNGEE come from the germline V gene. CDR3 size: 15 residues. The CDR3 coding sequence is TGTGCCAGCAGCGGTAGAGGGAGGGCCTCCGGGGAGCTGTTTTTT. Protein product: CASSGRGRASGELFF.

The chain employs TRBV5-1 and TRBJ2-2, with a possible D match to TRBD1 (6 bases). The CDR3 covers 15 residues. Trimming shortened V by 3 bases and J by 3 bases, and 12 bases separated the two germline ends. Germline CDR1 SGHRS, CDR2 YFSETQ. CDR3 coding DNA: TGCGCCAGCAGCTCCCCCAACAGGGACACCGGGGAGCTGTTTTTT. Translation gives CASSSPNRDTGELFF.

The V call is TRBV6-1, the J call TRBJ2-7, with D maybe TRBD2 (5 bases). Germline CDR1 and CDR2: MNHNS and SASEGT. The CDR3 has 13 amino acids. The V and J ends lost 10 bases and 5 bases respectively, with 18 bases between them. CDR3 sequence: CANKGNNGDEQYF. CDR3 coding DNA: TGTGCCAACAAAGGGAACAACGGGGACGAGCAGTACTTC.

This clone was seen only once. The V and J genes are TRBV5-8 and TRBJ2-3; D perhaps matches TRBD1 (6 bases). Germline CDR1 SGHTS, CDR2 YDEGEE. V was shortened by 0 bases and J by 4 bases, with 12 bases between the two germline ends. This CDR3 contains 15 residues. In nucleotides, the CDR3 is TGTGCCAGCAGCTTGGGCAGGGGTAGGGCAGATACGCAGTATTTT. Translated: CASSLGRGRADTQYF.

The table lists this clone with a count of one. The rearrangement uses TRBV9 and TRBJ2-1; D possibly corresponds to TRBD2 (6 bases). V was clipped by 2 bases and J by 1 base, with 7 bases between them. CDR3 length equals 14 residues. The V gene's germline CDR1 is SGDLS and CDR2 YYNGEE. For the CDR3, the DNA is TGTGCCAGCAGCGTTGGGGGGTCCTACAATGAGCAGTTCTTC. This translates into CASSVGGSYNEQFF.

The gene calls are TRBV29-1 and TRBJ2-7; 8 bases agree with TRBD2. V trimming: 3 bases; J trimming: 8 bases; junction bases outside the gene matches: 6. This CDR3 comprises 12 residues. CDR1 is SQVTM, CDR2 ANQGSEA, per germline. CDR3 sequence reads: CSVERGASKQYF. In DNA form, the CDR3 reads TGCAGCGTTGAGCGGGGGGCGAGTAAGCAGTACTTC.

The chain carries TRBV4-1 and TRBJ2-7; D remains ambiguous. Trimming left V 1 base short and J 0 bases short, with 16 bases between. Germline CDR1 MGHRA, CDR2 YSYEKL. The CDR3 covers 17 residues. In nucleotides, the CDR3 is TGCGCCAGCAGCCAAGCGACCGTTTTGGGCTCCTCCTACGAGCAGTACTTC. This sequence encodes CASSQATVLGSSYEQYF.